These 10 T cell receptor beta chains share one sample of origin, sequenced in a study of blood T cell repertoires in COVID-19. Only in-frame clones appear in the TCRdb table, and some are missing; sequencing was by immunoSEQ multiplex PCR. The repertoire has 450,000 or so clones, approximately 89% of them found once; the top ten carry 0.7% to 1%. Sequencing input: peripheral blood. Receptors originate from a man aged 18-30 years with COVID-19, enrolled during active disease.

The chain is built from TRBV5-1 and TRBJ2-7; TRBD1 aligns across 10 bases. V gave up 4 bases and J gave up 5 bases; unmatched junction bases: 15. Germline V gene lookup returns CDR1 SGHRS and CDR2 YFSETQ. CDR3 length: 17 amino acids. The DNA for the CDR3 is TGCGCCAGCAGCCGGGGAGCCCTCGGGACAGGGGACCACGAGCAGTACTTC. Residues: CASSRGALGTGDHEQYF. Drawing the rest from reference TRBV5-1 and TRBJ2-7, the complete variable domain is KAGVTQTPRYLIKTRGQQVTLSCSPISGHRSVSWYQQTPGQGLQFLFEYFSETQRNKGNFPGRFSGRQFSNSRSEMNVSTLELGDSALYLCASSRGALGTGDHEQYFGPGTRLTVT.

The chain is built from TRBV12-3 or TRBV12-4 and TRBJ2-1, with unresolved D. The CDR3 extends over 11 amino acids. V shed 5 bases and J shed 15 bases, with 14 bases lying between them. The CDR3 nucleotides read TGTGCCAGCAGTCCCCGGGTAAGGCTGTTCTTC. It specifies CASSPRVRLFF.

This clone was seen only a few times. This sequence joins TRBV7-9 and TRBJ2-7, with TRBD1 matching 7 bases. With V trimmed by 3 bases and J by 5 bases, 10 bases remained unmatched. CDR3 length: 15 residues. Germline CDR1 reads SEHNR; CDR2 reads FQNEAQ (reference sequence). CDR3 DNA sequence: TGTGCCAGCAGCTTTGTAACAGGGGAAACGGACGAGCAGTACTTC. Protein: CASSFVTGETDEQYF.

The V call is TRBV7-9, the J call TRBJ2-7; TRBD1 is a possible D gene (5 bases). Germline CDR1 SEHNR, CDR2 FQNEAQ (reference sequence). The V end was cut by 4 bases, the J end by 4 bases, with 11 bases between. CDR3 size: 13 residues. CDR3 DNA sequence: TGTGCCAGCAGCTCACCCCAGGGATACGAGCAGTACTTC. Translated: CASSSPQGYEQYF.

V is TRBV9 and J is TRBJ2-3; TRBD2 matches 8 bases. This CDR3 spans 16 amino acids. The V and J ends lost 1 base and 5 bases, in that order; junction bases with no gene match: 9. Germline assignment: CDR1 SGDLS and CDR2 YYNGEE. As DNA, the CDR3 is TGTGCCAGCAGCGTAAGCCCCACTAGCGGAGAAGATACGCAGTATTTT. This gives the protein CASSVSPTSGEDTQYF.

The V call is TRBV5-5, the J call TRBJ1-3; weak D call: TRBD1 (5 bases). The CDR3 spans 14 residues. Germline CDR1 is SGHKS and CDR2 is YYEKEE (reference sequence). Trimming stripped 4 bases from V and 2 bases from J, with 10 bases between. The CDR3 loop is CASSRRGTGNTIYF. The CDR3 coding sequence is TGTGCCAGCAGCAGGAGGGGAACTGGAAACACCATATATTTT.

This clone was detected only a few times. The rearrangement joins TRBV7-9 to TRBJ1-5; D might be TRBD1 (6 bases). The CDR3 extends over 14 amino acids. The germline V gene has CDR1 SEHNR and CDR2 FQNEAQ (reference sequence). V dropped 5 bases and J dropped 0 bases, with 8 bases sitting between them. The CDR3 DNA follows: TGTGCCAGCAGCCGGACAGATAGCAATCAGCCCCAGCATTTT. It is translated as CASSRTDSNQPQHF.

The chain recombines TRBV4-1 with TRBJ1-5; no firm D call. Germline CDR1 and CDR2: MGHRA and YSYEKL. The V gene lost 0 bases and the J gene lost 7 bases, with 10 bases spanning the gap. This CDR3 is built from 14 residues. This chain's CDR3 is CASSQDRGSQPQHF. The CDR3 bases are TGCGCCAGCAGCCAAGATCGGGGAAGCCAGCCCCAGCATTTT.

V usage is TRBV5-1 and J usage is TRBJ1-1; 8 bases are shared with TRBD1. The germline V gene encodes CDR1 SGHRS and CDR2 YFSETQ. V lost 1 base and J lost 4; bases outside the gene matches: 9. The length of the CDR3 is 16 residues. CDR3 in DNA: TGCGCCAGCAGCTTGCAGGACAGGGCCACGAGCACTGAAGCTTTCTTT. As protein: CASSLQDRATSTEAFF.

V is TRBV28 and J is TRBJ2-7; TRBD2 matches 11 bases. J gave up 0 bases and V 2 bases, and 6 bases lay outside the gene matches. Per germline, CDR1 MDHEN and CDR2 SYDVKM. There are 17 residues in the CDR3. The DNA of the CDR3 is TGTGCCAGCAGTTTACGAGGGACTAGCGGTAGCTCCTACGAGCAGTACTTC. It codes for CASSLRGTSGSSYEQYF.